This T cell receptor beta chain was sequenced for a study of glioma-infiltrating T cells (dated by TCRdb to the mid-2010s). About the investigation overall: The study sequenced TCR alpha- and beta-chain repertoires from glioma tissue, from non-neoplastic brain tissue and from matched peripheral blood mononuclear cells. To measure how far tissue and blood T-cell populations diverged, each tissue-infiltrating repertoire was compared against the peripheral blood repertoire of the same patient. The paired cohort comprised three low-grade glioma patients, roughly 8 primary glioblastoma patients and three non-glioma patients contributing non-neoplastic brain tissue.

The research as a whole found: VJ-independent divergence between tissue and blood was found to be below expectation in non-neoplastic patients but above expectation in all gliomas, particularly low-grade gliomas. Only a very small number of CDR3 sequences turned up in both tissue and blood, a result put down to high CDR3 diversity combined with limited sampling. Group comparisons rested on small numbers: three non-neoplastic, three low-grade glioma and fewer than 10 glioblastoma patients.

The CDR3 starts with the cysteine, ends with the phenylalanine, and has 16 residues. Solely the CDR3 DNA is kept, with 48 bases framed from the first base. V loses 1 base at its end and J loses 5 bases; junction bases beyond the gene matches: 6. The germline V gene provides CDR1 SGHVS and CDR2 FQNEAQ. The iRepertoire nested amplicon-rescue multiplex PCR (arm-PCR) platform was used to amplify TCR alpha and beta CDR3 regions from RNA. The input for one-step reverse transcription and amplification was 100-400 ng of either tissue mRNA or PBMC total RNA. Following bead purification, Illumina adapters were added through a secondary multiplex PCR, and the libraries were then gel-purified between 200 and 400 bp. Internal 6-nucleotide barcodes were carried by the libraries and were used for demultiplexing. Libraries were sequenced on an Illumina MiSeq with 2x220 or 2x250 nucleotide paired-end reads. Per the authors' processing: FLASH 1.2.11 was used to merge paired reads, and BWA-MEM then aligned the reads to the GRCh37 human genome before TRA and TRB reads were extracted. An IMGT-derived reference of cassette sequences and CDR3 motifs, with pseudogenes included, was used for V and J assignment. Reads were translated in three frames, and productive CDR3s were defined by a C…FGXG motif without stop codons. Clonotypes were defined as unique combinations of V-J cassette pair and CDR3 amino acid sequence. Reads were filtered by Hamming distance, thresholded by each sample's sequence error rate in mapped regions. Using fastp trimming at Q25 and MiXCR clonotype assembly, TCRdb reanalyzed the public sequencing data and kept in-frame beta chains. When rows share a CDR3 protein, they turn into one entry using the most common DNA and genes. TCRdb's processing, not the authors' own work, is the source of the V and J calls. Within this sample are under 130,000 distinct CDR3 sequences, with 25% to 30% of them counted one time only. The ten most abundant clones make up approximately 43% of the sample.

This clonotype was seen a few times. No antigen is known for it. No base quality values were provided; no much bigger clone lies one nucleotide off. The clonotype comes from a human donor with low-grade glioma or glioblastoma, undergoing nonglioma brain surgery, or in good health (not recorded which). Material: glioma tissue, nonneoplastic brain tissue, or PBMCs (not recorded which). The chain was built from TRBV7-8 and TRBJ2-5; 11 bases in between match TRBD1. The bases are TGTGCCAGCAGCTTAGTGGCGGACAGGGGGCTTGAGACCCAGTACTTC. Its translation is CASSLVADRGLETQYF. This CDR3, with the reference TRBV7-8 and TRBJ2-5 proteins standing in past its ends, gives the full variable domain GAGVSQSPRYKVAKRGQDVALRCDPISGHVSLFWYQQALGQGPEFLTYFQNEAQLDKSGLPSDRFFAERPEGSVSTLKIQRTQQEDSAVYLCASSLVADRGLETQYFGPGTRLLVL.